Listed below are T cell receptor beta chains from one sample, sequenced in a study of blood T cell repertoires in COVID-19. Sequenced by immunoSEQ multiplex PCR; TCRdb stores in-frame clones only, minus some. The data show more than 150,000 clones, with less than 90% seen just once and roughly 14% held by the top ten. Sequenced: peripheral blood. These receptors all come from a young man with active or convalescent COVID-19. The CDR3 runs from the conserved cysteine through the conserved F or W. A D gene is named only where the DNA matches it firmly. Only part of the rows carry a size: once, few, many, or a class if the clone is expanded.

TRBD1 | NA | TRBJ1-5 | TRBV7-8 | TGTGCCAGCAGCCCGGGACAGGGGACGAACAATGGTCAGCCCCAGCATTTT | CASSPGQGTNNGQPQHF
TRBD1 | NA | TRBJ1-3 | TRBV7-9 | TGTGCCAGCAGCCCGCCGGGACAGGAGACTGGAAACACCATATATTTT | CASSPPGQETGNTIYF
TRBD2 | NA | TRBJ2-7 | TRBV5-6 | TGTGCCAGCAGCTTGAGCGGGGGCTCCAAGCAGTACTTC | CASSLSGGSKQYF
NA | NA | TRBJ1-1 | TRBV12-3/TRBV12-4 | TGTGCCAGCAGTTTGGACAGCGGGGGAGCTTTCTTT | CASSLDSGGAFF
TRBD2 | few | TRBJ2-7 | TRBV5-1 | TGCGCCAGCAGTTTGCTACTAGCGGGAGGGCCACCCCCTCACGAGCAGTACTTC | CASSLLLAGGPPPHEQYF
NA | once | TRBJ2-7 | TRBV15 | TGTGCCACCAGCAGAGGGGCGTCCTACGAGCAGTACTTC | CATSRGASYEQYF
NA | once | TRBJ1-5 | TRBV27 | TGTGCCAGCAGTCAAGAGTTCAATCAGCCCCAGCATTTT | CASSQEFNQPQHF
TRBD1 | NA | TRBJ1-5 | TRBV19 | TGTGCCAGTAGTATCGACAGGGTGGGAACTCAGCCCCAGCATTTT | CASSIDRVGTQPQHF
TRBD1 | NA | TRBJ2-7 | TRBV7-6 | TGTGCCAGCAGCATGGGACAGGGCTACGAGCAGTACTTC | CASSMGQGYEQYF
NA | NA | TRBJ2-3 | TRBV7-8 | TGTGCCAGCAGCCGGACAGAAGTAGGGTCGATAACGCAGTATTTT | CASSRTEVGSITQYF
TRBD2 | NA | TRBJ2-2 | TRBV27 | TGTGCCAGCAGTACAAACCTCCGACTAGCCCCCGGGGAGCTGTTTTTT | CASSTNLRLAPGELFF
NA | once | TRBJ1-5 | TRBV10-3 | TGTGCCATCAAAGGACAGTATAGCAATCAGCCCCAGCATTTT | CAIKGQYSNQPQHF